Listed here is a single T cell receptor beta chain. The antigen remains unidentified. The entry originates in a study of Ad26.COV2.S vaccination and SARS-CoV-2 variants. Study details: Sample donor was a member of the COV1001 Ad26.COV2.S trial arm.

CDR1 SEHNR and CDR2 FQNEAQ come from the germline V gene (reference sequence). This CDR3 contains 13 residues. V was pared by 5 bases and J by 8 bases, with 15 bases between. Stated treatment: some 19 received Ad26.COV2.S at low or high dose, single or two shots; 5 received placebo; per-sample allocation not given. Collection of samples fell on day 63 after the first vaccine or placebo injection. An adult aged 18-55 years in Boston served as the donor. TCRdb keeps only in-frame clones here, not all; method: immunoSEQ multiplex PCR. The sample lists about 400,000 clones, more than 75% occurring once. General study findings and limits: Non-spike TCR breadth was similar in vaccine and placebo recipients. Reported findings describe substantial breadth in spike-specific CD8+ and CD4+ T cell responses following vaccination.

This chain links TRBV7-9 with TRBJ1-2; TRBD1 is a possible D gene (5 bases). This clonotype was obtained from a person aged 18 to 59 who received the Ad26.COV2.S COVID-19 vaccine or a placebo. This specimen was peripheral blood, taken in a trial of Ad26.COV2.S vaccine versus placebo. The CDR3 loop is CASSKEGRWGYTF. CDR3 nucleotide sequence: TGTGCCAGCAGCAAAGAGGGGCGTTGGGGCTACACCTTC.